Described below is a single TCR beta chain sequence and its context. The antigen is not known. The sample originates from a study of blood T cells in healthy people across ages. General study points: Total diversity from one million sequenced T cells was likely underestimated.

Through a sample-barcoded 5' primer and a J-beta primer mix, a second PCR was run for roughly 7 to 12 cycles. Each cDNA molecule received a tag from a template-switch adaptor that had 12 random nucleotides. Via MiXCR, TCRdb re-called the 5' RACE reads, giving one row per CDR3 protein. The repertoire holds 850,000 or so distinct CDR3 sequences, more than 25% seen once, with 15% to 20% in the top ten. After removal of 4 bases from V and 3 bases from J, the junction contained 5 bases not matched to a gene. Per germline, CDR1 SQVTM and CDR2 ANQGSEA. The CDR3 sequence is 15 residues long. The TCR comes from a woman of 80 years or more in good health. The chain links TRBV29-1 to TRBJ2-2; 10 bases map to TRBD2. Sequencing was done on a sample of blood. The CDR3 protein is CSVASLAGDTGELFF. In DNA form, the CDR3 reads TGCAGCGTTGCGTCGCTAGCGGGGGACACCGGGGAGCTGTTTTTT.